Each of the 15 T cell receptor beta chains below was sequenced from the same sample in a study of T cell changes during pregnancy in multiple sclerosis (dated by TCRdb to about 2019). The receptor library was made with the immunoSEQ multiplex PCR assay. TCRdb carries this immuneACCESS record with in-frame sequences only. Its versions omit some clonotypes, under half of them owing to an unresolved V gene in the studies checked, with the rest unexplained. The sample records 75,000 to 95,000 clones, roughly nine tenths of which are singletons. Approximately 0.97% of the sample is taken by the ten largest. Sequenced material: peripheral blood, taken in the first trimester of pregnancy. The receptors were gathered from a female donor in good health, enrolled as a control in a pregnancy study.

The genes are TRBV11-2 and TRBJ2-5; 7 bases are a match to TRBD2. The CDR3 is 14 amino acids. The germline gives CDR1 SGHAT, CDR2 FQNNGV. The V gene end was trimmed by 10 bases and the J gene end by 5 bases; junction bases not matched to a gene: 13. The CDR3, as DNA: TGTGCCACAAGCTTGTCCAGCGGGATGGAGACCCAGTACTTC. It encodes CATSLSSGMETQYF.

V gene TRBV7-2 combines with J gene TRBJ1-2; D is possibly TRBD1 (6 bases). This CDR3 region has 15 residues. The V end lost 1 base, the J end lost 10 bases, and 19 bases lay between the germline ends. CDR1 is SGHTA, CDR2 FQGNSA, per germline. The CDR3 coding sequence is TGTGCCAGCAGCTTAGGGGGGGGCCAGGGAGGGTCCTACACCTTC. Protein sequence: CASSLGGGQGGSYTF. Drawing the rest from reference TRBV7-2 and TRBJ1-2, the complete variable domain is GAGVSQSPSNKVTEKGKDVELRCDPISGHTALYWYRQSLGQGLEFLIYFQGNSAPDKSGLPSDRFSAERTGGSVSTLTIQRTQQEDSAVYLCASSLGGGQGGSYTFGSGTRLTVV.

The rearrangement links TRBV7-2 to TRBJ1-1, with D possibly TRBD1 on 6 matching bases. CDR1 and CDR2 from the germline V gene are SGHTA and FQGNSA. CDR3 length: 14 residues. The germline V and J ends were trimmed by 4 bases and 3 bases, with 12 bases remaining between them. CDR3 loop: CASSWRPGDTEAFF. The CDR3 nucleotides read TGTGCCAGCAGCTGGCGACCAGGGGACACTGAAGCTTTCTTT.

The J gene is TRBJ1-5, the V gene TRBV19, with D unclear. Germline V gene sequence: CDR1 LNHDA, CDR2 SQIVND (reference sequence). CDR3 length: 15 residues. Trimming left V 6 bases short and J 4 bases short, with 16 bases between. CDR3 sequence: CASSPAGAENQPQHF. CDR3 sequence (DNA): TGTGCCAGTAGCCCGGCGGGAGCTGAGAATCAGCCCCAGCATTTT.

This rearrangement joins TRBV19 to TRBJ1-5; no firm D call. Trimming cost V 7 bases and J 3 bases, with 13 bases left between them. The V gene's germline CDR1 is LNHDA and CDR2 SQIVND (reference sequence). CDR3 length: 14 residues. CDR3 nucleotide sequence: TGTGCCAGTACTCCTCGGAGTGCCAATCAGCCCCAGCATTTT. Amino acid sequence: CASTPRSANQPQHF. Using reference TRBV19 and TRBJ1-5 for the parts outside the CDR3, the full variable domain is DGGITQSPKYLFRKEGQNVTLSCEQNLNHDAMYWYRQDPGQGLRLIYYSQIVNDFQKGDIAEGYSVSREKKESFPLTVTSAQKNPTAFYLCASTPRSANQPQHFGDGTRLSIL.

The chain uses TRBV7-2 and TRBJ2-3; TRBD2 is a possible D gene (6 bases). Germline values: CDR1 SGHTA, CDR2 FQGNSA. The CDR3 has 16 amino acids. V lost 4 bases and J lost 2, with 16 bases in between. CDR3 nucleotide sequence: TGTGCCAGCAGCTCACAACGGGGCGGGGTCACAGATACGCAGTATTTT. Translating it yields CASSSQRGGVTDTQYF.

The chain combines TRBV2 with TRBJ2-2; the D gene is possibly TRBD1 (5 bases). Trimming left V 4 bases short and J 4 bases short, with 16 bases between. The CDR3 length is 16 residues. Germline values: CDR1 SNHLY, CDR2 FYNNEI. For the CDR3, the DNA is TGTGCCAGCAGTGCCAGCAGGGCCCTCGGCACCGGGGAGCTGTTTTTT. Translating it yields CASSASRALGTGELFF.

The chain links TRBV5-4 to TRBJ2-7, with unresolved D. V dropped 2 bases and J dropped 0 bases, with 12 bases sitting between them. This CDR3 spans 15 amino acids. Per the germline V gene, CDR1 is SGHNT and CDR2 is YYREEE (reference sequence). The CDR3 sequence: CASSFLIGGSYEQYF. CDR3 bases: TGTGCCAGCAGCTTCCTGATAGGCGGCTCCTACGAGCAGTACTTC.

V and J are TRBV18 and TRBJ2-7; TRBD1 matches at 8 bases. This CDR3 contains 15 residues. The V gene end was trimmed by 6 bases and the J gene end by 7 bases; junction bases not matched to a gene: 14. From germline, CDR1 is KGHSH and CDR2 LQKENI. The CDR3 region has the DNA TGTGCCAGCTCCGATTCTGGACAGGGACCGGGTGAGCAGTACTTC. Translated: CASSDSGQGPGEQYF.

CDR3 amino acids: CASSLGFGGMLYEQYF. In nucleotides, the CDR3 is TGTGCCAGCAGCTTAGGATTCGGGGGGATGCTATACGAGCAGTACTTC. The chain employs TRBV7-4 and TRBJ2-7, with 7 bases fitting TRBD2. V was clipped by 1 base and J by 4 bases; unmatched bases: 10. The germline gives CDR1 SGHVT, CDR2 SQSDAQ. The CDR3 extends over 16 amino acids.

V is TRBV10-3 and J is TRBJ2-7, with 8 bases lining up with TRBD1. With 6 bases clipped from V and 4 bases from J, the junction kept 11 bases outside the gene matches. The germline V gene encodes CDR1 ENHRY and CDR2 SYGVKD. The CDR3 sequence is 15 residues long. The CDR3 DNA reads TGTGCCATCAGCCAAGCGACAGGGGCCCCTTACGAGCAGTACTTC. Protein sequence: CAISQATGAPYEQYF.

The chain has TRBV5-1 and TRBJ2-3; 7 bases are shared with TRBD2. This CDR3 comprises 16 residues. The germline CDR1 and CDR2 sequences are SGHRS and YFSETQ. Losses at the gene ends were 0 bases for V and 6 bases for J; bases not matched to a gene: 10. This CDR3 reads CASSLEGSAGTDTQYF. CDR3 bases: TGCGCCAGCAGCTTGGAGGGTTCAGCGGGGACCGATACGCAGTATTTT.

V gene TRBV5-4 combines with J gene TRBJ1-1; D gene uncertain. The germline V and J ends were trimmed by 0 bases and 3 bases, with 15 bases remaining between them. The CDR3 has 16 residues. Germline-derived CDR1 and CDR2 are SGHNT and YYREEE (reference sequence). CDR3 sequence reads: CASSLDLPRSDTEAFF. The CDR3 bases are TGTGCCAGCAGCTTGGATCTCCCGAGGTCGGACACTGAAGCTTTCTTT.

J is TRBJ2-3 and V is TRBV18; unclear D gene. The CDR3 contains 14 residues. Germline V gene lookup returns CDR1 KGHSH and CDR2 LQKENI. Trimming took 3 bases from V and 3 from J, leaving 10 bases between them. The CDR3 nucleotides are TGTGCCAGCTCACCTCGGCTAGGAACAGATACGCAGTATTTT. Translation: CASSPRLGTDTQYF. Based on the CDR3 plus reference TRBV18 and TRBJ2-3, the full variable domain is NAGVMQNPRHLVRRRGQEARLRCSPMKGHSHVYWYRQLPEEGLKFMVYLQKENIIDESGMPKERFSAEFPKEGPSILRIQQVVRGDSAAYFCASSPRLGTDTQYFGPGTRLTVL.

The J gene is TRBJ1-3, the V gene TRBV6-1; D unclear. This CDR3 contains 14 residues. Between the trimmed V and J ends, which lost 2 bases and 10 bases, there was a span of 15 bases. The germline V gene has CDR1 MNHNS and CDR2 SASEGT. CDR3 in amino acids: CASSESRALWTIYF. CDR3 in DNA: TGTGCCAGCAGTGAATCGAGGGCATTGTGGACCATATATTTT.